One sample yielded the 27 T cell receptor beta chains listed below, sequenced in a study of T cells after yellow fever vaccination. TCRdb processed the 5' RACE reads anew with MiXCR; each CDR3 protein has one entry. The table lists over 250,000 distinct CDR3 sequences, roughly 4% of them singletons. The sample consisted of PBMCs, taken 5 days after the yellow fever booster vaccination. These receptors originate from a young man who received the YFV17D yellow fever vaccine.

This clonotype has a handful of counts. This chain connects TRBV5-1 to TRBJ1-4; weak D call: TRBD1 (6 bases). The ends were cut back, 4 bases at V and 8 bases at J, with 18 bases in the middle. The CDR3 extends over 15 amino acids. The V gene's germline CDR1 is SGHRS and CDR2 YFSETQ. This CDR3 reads CASSLTNGGQEKLFF. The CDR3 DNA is TGCGCCAGCAGCCTGACGAACGGGGGGCAAGAAAAACTGTTTTTT.

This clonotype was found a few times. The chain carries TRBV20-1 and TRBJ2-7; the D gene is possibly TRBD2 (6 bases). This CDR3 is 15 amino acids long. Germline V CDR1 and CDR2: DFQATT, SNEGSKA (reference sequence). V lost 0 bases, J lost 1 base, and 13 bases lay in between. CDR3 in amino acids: CSARDSGRGSYEQYV. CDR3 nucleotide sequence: TGCAGTGCTAGAGATTCAGGACGGGGGTCCTACGAGCAGTACGTC.

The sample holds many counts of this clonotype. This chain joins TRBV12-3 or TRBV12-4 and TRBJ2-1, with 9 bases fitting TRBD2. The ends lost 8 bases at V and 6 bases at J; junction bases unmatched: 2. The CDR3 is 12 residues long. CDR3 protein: CASGLARNEQFF. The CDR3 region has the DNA TGTGCCAGCGGACTAGCGCGCAATGAGCAGTTCTTC.

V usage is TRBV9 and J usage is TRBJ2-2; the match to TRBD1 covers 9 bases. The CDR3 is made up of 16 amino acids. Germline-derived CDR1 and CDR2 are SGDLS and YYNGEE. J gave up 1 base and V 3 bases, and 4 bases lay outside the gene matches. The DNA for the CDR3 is TGTGCCAGCAGCGCCCGGACAGGGGTGAACACCGGGGAGCTGTTTTTT. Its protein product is CASSARTGVNTGELFF.

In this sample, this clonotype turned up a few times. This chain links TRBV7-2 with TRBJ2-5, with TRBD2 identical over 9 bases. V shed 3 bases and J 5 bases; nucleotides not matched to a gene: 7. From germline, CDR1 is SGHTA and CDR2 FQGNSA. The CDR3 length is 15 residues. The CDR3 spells CASSFTGTSHETQYF. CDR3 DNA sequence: TGTGCCAGCAGCTTCACCGGGACTAGCCATGAGACCCAGTACTTC.

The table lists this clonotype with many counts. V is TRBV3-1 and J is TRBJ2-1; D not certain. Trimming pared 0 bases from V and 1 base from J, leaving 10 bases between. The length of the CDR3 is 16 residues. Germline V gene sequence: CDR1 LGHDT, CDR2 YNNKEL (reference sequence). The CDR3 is CASSQDPTSSYNEQFF. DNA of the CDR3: TGTGCCAGCAGCCAAGACCCCACTTCATCCTACAATGAGCAGTTCTTC.

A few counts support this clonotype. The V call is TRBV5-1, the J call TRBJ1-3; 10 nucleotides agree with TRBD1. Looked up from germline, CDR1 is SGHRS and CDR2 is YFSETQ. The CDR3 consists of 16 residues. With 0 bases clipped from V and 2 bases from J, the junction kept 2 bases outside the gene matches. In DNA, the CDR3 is TGCGCCAGCAGCTTGGAAGGGACAGGGGCTGGAAACACCATATATTTT. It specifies CASSLEGTGAGNTIYF. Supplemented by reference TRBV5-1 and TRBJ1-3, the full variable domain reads KAGVTQTPRYLIKTRGQQVTLSCSPISGHRSVSWYQQTPGQGLQFLFEYFSETQRNKGNFPGRFSGRQFSNSRSEMNVSTLELGDSALYLCASSLEGTGAGNTIYFGEGSWLTVV.

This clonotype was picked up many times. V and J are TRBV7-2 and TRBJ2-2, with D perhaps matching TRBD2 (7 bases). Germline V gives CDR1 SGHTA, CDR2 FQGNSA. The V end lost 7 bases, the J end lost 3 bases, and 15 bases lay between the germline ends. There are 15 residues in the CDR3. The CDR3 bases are TGTGCCAGCAAGGCGGGGGCCTCCCACACCGGGGAGCTGTTTTTT. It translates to CASKAGASHTGELFF.

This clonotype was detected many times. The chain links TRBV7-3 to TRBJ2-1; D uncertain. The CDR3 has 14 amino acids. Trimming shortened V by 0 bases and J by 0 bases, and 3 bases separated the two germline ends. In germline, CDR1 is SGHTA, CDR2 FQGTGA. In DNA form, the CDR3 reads TGTGCCAGCAGCTTAACGGGCTCCTACAATGAGCAGTTCTTC. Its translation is CASSLTGSYNEQFF.

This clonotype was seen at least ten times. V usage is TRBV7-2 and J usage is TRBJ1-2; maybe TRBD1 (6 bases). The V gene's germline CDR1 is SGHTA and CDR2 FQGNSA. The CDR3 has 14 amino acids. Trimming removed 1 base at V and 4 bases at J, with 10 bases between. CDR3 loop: CASSLDVQGYGYTF. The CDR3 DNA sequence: TGTGCCAGCAGCTTAGACGTACAGGGCTATGGCTACACCTTC.

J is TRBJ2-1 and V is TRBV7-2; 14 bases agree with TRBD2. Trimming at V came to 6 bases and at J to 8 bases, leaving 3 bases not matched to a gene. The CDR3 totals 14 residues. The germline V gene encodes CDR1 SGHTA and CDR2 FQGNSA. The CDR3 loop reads CASRWTSGGYEQFF. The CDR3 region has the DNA TGTGCCAGCAGGTGGACTAGCGGGGGGTATGAGCAGTTCTTC. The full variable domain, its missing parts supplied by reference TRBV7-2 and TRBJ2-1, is GAGVSQSPSNKVTEKGKDVELRCDPISGHTALYWYRQSLGQGLEFLIYFQGNSAPDKSGLPSDRFSAERTGGSVSTLTIQRTQQEDSAVYLCASRWTSGGYEQFFGPGTRLTVL.

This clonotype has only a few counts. The chain's CDR3 is CASSFDGPNYGYTF. CDR3 nucleotide sequence: TGCGCCAGCAGCTTCGACGGGCCTAACTATGGCTACACCTTC. V usage is TRBV5-1 and J usage is TRBJ1-2, with D unclear. CDR3 length: 14 amino acids. Trimming cost V 2 bases and J 0 bases, with 8 bases left between them. From germline, CDR1 is SGHRS and CDR2 YFSETQ.

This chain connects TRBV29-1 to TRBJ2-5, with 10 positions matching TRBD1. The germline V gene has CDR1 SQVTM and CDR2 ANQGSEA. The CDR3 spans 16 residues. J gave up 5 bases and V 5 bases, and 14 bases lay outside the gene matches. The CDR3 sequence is CSVPQKAGQGGETQYF. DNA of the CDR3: TGCAGCGTTCCCCAAAAGGCCGGACAGGGGGGGGAGACCCAGTACTTC.

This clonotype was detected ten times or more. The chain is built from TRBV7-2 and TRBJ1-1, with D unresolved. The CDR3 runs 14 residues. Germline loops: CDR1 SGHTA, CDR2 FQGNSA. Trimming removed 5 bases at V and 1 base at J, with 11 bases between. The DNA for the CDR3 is TGTGCCAGCAGCCCAAGACCTGGGAACACTGAAGCTTTCTTT. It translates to CASSPRPGNTEAFF.

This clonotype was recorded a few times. The CDR3 sequence is CASSLVRQRGTQYF. The CDR3 bases are TGTGCCAGCAGCTTAGTACGCCAGCGGGGGACCCAGTACTTC. The chain links TRBV11-2 to TRBJ2-5; the match to TRBD2 covers 7 bases. J lost 7 bases, V lost 1 base, and 6 bases had no gene match. CDR1 is SGHAT, CDR2 FQNNGV, per germline. The CDR3 consists of 14 residues.

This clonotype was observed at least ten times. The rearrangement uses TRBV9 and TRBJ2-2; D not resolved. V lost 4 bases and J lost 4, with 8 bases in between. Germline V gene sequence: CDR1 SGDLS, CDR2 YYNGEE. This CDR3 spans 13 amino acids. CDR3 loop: CASSPSVTGELFF. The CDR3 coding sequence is TGTGCCAGCAGCCCTTCGGTCACCGGGGAGCTGTTTTTT.

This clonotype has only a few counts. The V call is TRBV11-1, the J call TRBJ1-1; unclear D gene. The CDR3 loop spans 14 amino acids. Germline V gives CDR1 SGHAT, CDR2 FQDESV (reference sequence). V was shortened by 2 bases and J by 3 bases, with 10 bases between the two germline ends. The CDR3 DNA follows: TGTGCCAGCAGCTTACTAAGAGGGCACACTGAAGCTTTCTTT. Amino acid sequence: CASSLLRGHTEAFF.

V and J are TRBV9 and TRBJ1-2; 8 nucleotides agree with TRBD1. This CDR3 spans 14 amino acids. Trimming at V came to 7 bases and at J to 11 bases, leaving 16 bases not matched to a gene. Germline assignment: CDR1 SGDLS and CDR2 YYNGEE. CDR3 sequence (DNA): TGTGCCAGCGGGAACTCCGGGACAGGAATATCATACACCTTC. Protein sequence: CASGNSGTGISYTF.

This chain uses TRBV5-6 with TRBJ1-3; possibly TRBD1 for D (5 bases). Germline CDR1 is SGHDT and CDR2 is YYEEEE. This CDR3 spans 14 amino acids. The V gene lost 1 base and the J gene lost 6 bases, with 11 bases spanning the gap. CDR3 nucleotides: TGTGCCAGCAGCTTGTTTTCAGGGACAAACACCATATATTTT. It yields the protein CASSLFSGTNTIYF.

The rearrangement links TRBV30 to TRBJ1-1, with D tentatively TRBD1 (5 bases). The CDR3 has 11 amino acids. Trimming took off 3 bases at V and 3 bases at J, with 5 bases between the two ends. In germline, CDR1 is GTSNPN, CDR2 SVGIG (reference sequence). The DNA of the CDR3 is TGTGCCTGGAGAGGGGACACTGAAGCTTTCTTT. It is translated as CAWRGDTEAFF.

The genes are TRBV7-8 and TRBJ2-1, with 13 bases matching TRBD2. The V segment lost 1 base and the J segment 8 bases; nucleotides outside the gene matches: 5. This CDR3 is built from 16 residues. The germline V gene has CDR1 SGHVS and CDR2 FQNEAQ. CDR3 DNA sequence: TGTGCCAGCAGCTTAGTTACTAGCGGGGGGGGTGATGAGCAGTTCTTC. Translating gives CASSLVTSGGGDEQFF.

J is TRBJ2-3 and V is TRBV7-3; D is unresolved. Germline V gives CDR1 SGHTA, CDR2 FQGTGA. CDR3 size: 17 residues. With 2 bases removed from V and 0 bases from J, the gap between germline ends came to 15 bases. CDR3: CASSLGLSSLSTDTQYF. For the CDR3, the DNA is TGTGCCAGCAGCTTAGGGTTGAGCAGCTTGAGCACAGATACGCAGTATTTT.

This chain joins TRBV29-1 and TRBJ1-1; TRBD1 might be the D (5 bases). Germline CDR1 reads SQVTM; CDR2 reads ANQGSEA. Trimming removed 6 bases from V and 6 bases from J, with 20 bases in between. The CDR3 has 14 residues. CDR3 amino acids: CSVGGAGGVAEAFF. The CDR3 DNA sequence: TGCAGCGTCGGCGGGGCAGGCGGTGTAGCTGAAGCTTTCTTT. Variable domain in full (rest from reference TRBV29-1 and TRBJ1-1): SAVISQKPSRDICQRGTSLTIQCQVDSQVTMMFWYRQQPGQSLTLIATANQGSEATYESGFVIDKFPISRPNLTFSTLTVSNMSPEDSSIYLCSVGGAGGVAEAFFGQGTRLTVV.

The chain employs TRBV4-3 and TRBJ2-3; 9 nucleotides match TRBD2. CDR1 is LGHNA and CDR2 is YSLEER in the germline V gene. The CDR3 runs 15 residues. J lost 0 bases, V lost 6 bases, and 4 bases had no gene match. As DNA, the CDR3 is TGCGCCAGCAGGCTAGCGGGGACTAGCACAGATACGCAGTATTTT. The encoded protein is CASRLAGTSTDTQYF.

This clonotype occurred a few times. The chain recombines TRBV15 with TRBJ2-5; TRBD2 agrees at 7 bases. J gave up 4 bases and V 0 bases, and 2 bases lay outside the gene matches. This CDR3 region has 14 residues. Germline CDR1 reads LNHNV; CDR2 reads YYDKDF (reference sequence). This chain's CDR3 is CATSRDRGGETQYF. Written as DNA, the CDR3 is TGTGCCACCAGCAGAGATCGCGGGGGAGAGACCCAGTACTTC.

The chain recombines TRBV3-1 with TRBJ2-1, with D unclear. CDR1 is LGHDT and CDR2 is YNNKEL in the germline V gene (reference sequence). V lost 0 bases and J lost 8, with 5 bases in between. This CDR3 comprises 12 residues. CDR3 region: CASSQEADEQFF. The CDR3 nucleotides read TGTGCCAGCAGCCAAGAGGCGGATGAGCAGTTCTTC.

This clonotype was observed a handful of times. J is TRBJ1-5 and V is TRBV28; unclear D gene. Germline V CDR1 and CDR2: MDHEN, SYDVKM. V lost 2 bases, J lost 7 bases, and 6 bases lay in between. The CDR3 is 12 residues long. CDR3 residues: CASSLIEQPQHF. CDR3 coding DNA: TGTGCCAGCAGTTTAATTGAACAGCCCCAGCATTTT.